Below, one T cell receptor (beta chain) is given with its context. What this receptor recognizes is not known. No much larger clone is present one base from it, and per-base qualities are unavailable. The CDR3 starts with the cysteine, ends with the phenylalanine, and has 14 residues. Only the CDR3 DNA is retained, 42 bases long and in frame from the first base. The trim is 8 bases for V and 7 bases for J, with a gap of 18 bases between the germline ends. Looking up the germline V gene (reference sequence) yields CDR1 PRHDT and CDR2 FYEKMQ. Healthy HIV-negative adults with no recently reported acute infections or vaccinations were included as donors. Every donor was a Caucasian adult residing in Nashville, Tennessee, USA. CD4+ T cells were enriched through magnetic negative selection, after which naive cells were positively selected on CD45RA and the remaining negative fraction served as the memory subset. After blood collection by leukapheresis, PBMCs were isolated using Ficoll-Histopaque density gradient centrifugation and then cryopreserved in the vapor phase of liquid nitrogen. Purity and quantity of every magnetically sorted T cell population were checked by analytical flow cytometry. Genomic DNA was isolated from every sorted fraction and measured by UV absorbance on a Nanodrop 2000c.

TCR CDR3 regions were amplified from genomic DNA by multiplex PCR using the deep immunoSEQ assay. Extracted genomic DNA from each cell subset was spread evenly across all wells of several immunoSEQ 96-well plates, with each plate serving as a replicate. For sorted subsets, 200 to 250 ng genomic DNA, equal to approximately 30,000 T cell genomes, was loaded into each replicate PCR. Purified libraries were quantified with a Qubit 3.0 fluorometer, sized on a Bioanalyzer 2100, and re-quantified with the KAPA Library Quantification kit. A separate single-read 150-cycle Illumina NextSeq 550 flow cell was used to sequence each immunoSEQ 96-well plate. The study's own analysis went as follows. The immunoSEQ output contained only junctional sequences without quality scores, so filtering could not match that applied to full-length reads. To assign V/J genes and CDR3, sequences were annotated using PyIR, a Python wrapper for IgBLAST v1.9, with IMGT germline references. Any read was removed if the V/J assignment was weak (E-value above 1e-6), the CDR3 was missing, or the read contained stop codons, out-of-frame junctions, or ambiguous translated residues. V3J clonotypes were defined as sequences sharing an identical inferred V gene, J gene, and CDR3 amino acid sequence. Percentage overlap between repertoires was computed as shared unique clonotypes divided by the size of the smaller repertoire. Three approaches were used to assess repertoire richness: RTK rarefaction, the Chao1 estimator, and Recon v2.1 estimates of unobserved clonotypes. Generation probabilities were computed with OLGA for all TCRbeta clonotypes obtained by the gDNA method from four donors. The clones in this table, taken by TCRdb from immuneACCESS, are in-frame only. Not every clone is retained; where verified, under half of the shortfall comes from an unresolved V gene, and the cause of the rest is unknown. V and J calls and clone size are copied from that table; D and trimming were computed from the DNA. Across this sample there are some 2.4 million clones, with over 85% seen only once. Of the sample, approximately 0.36% is held by the ten largest clones.

This sample stems from a study of shared clonotypes between healthy human individuals (TCRdb year 2020). Notes on the research overall: A couple of women and three men aged 18 to 49 years were included in the cohort. For each donor, three plates each were used for CD4 naive and CD4 memory, two plates were used for CD8 naive, and one plate was used for CD8 memory. To estimate repertoire size and how much clonotypes are shared between individuals, the study performed deep sequencing of blood TCR repertoires from a few healthy adults. To increase sequencing depth and limit assay-specific biases, TCR repertoire library preparation and sequencing were carried out by different laboratories using diverse techniques. Per donor, leukapheresis produced somewhere between about 0.94 and 9.5 billion PBMCs. Beyond this particular receptor, the publication reports: Even with the large sequencing depth, rarefaction of the sorted-subset datasets indicated that sequencing was incomplete. Sampling was restricted to blood, and TCR repertoires in tissues likely differ from the TCR repertoires found in blood. When a handful of donors were compared, the shared fraction of clonotypes was 5% to 6.5% for naive CD4, less than 4% for naive CD8, 2% to 2.5% for memory CD4, and roughly 0.43% for memory CD8. Compared with non-shared clonotypes, the clonotypes found in all four sorted-subset donors had higher generation probabilities. Because the study included only a small number of donors, the genetic and exposure-history diversity represented was limited. Larger estimated clonotype richness was generally found for naive subsets than for memory subsets. Based on pairwise subsampling, the degree of clonotype sharing among donors was expected to be affected by sequencing depth.

This TCR was sampled from a man aged 18 to 30 in good health. Some clones in this sample may be carry-over from other donors' samples. Rearrangement joined TRBV13 to TRBJ2-4, and perhaps TRBD2 as D gene, on 5 matching bases. The sequencing sample was made of naive CD4+ T cells from PBMCs. Sample cell subset or site, as interpreted from the label and publication: CD45RA+ positively selected. The nucleotide sequence is given as TGTGCCAGCGTTATAAGGGCCGGGATGAACATTCAGTACTTC. This is translated as CASVIRAGMNIQYF.